Here is one TCR beta chain with its context. Its specificity is unknown. These data are taken from a study of cytomegalovirus exposure and HLA in healthy donors. Primers included in the PCR were 60 Vbeta and 13 Jbeta primers. Sequenced by immunoSEQ multiplex PCR; TCRdb stores in-frame clones only, minus some. The profile shows under 200,000 clones, roughly 80% of them singletons. Whole-study findings and limits: Specific recognition of CMV antigens was confirmed in vitro for a few chains (all CMV-associated).

The CDR3 loop spans 19 amino acids. J was trimmed by 2 bases and V by 3 bases; bases with no gene match: 16. Per the germline V gene, CDR1 is MGHRA and CDR2 is YSYEKL. The V call is TRBV4-1, the J call TRBJ2-3; 8 bases fit TRBD1. Input material: PBMCs. This clonotype was obtained from a man in his fifties in good health and CMV-seropositive. CDR3 residues: CASSHLRQTGQGTTDTQYF. CDR3 DNA: TGCGCCAGCAGCCACCTTCGACAGACCGGACAGGGAACCACAGATACGCAGTATTTT.